This is a list of T cell receptor beta chains from one sample in a study of vaccination effects on CD4 cells after COVID-19. The data were produced by immunoSEQ multiplex PCR, yet TCRdb's version contains in-frame clones alone and is incomplete. The table has 25,000 to 30,000 clones, roughly 70% seen once. The antigens of these receptors remain unknown. The specimen comprised CD4+ T cells from PBMCs cultured with HCoV-NL63 spike peptides, sampled after COVID-19 vaccination. These TCRs come from a human donor who received a COVID-19 vaccine. CDR3s include the opening cysteine and the closing phenylalanine or tryptophan. A D gene is named only where the DNA matches it firmly. Only some rows state a clone size, as once, few, many or a class for expanded clones.

TRBV7-2,TRBD1,TRBJ2-7,.,CASSLAGTGVSEQYF,TGTGCCAGCAGCTTAGCGGGGACAGGGGTAAGCGAGCAGTACTTC
TRBV20-1,.,TRBJ1-2,.,CSASFQGLAYGYTF,TGCAGTGCTAGTTTTCAGGGTTTAGCCTATGGCTACACCTTC
TRBV2,.,TRBJ1-2,few,CASSEAQRQSYGYTF,TGTGCCAGCAGTGAAGCGCAGAGACAGAGCTATGGCTACACCTTC
TRBV15,.,TRBJ2-3,.,CATSRDGGYGGRDTQYF,TGTGCCACCAGCAGAGACGGGGGTTACGGAGGTAGAGATACGCAGTATTTT
TRBV2,.,TRBJ2-1,.,CASSDWESSYNEQFF,TGTGCCAGCAGTGACTGGGAGAGCTCCTACAATGAGCAGTTCTTC
TRBV7-9,TRBD2,TRBJ2-3,.,CASSLDGRASDTQYF,TGTGCCAGCAGCTTAGACGGGAGGGCCTCGGATACGCAGTATTTT
TRBV9,.,TRBJ2-1,.,CASSATYNVDNEQFF,TGTGCCAGCAGCGCGACTTATAACGTCGACAATGAGCAGTTCTTC
TRBV2,TRBD2,TRBJ2-1,.,CASRRLAGDSYNEQFF,TGTGCCAGCAGGAGGCTAGCGGGCGACTCCTACAATGAGCAGTTCTTC
TRBV29-1,TRBD1,TRBJ2-7,.,CSVGRGRDRGHEQYF,TGCAGCGTGGGAAGGGGTCGGGACAGGGGCCACGAGCAGTACTTC
TRBV10-1,.,TRBJ2-1,.,CASKSDSFRQFF,TGCGCCAGCAAATCTGACTCATTTAGACAGTTCTTC
TRBV7-6,.,TRBJ1-1,few,CASSAGRTIMNTEAFF,TGTGCCAGCAGCGCAGGACGGACGATTATGAACACTGAAGCTTTCTTT
TRBV2,.,TRBJ1-5,.,CASSRGQGFNQPQHF,TGTGCCAGCAGTCGGGGGCAGGGGTTTAATCAGCCCCAGCATTTT
TRBV5-1,.,TRBJ1-5,.,CASSLGGYSNQPQHF,TGCGCCAGCAGCTTGGGCGGGTATAGCAATCAGCCCCAGCATTTT
TRBV2,TRBD1,TRBJ1-5,.,CASSIQGLSNQPQHF,TGTGCCAGCAGTATACAGGGGTTGAGCAATCAGCCCCAGCATTTT
TRBV19,TRBD2,TRBJ2-2,.,CASSIMGLNTGELFF,TGTGCCAGTAGTATTATGGGACTAAACACCGGGGAGCTGTTTTTT
TRBV24-1,TRBD1,TRBJ1-4,.,CATSDPGTGSEKLFF,TGTGCCACCAGTGACCCCGGGACAGGGTCTGAAAAACTGTTTTTT
TRBV5-8,.,TRBJ1-3,.,CASSLWGSSGNTIYF,TGTGCCAGCAGCTTATGGGGCAGCTCTGGAAACACCATATATTTT
TRBV6-5,.,TRBJ1-2,.,CASSLRADFNYGYTF,TGTGCCAGCTCGCTTAGGGCAGACTTTAACTATGGCTACACCTTC
TRBV2,TRBD1,TRBJ1-6,.,CASTPVRQGTSPLHF,TGTGCCAGCACCCCCGTCAGACAGGGAACGTCACCCCTCCACTTT
TRBV3-1/TRBV3-2,.,TRBJ2-3,.,CASTSGLGTDTQYF,TGTGCCAGCACGTCGGGGCTGGGCACAGATACGCAGTATTTT
TRBV6-1,.,TRBJ2-7,once,CASSESIGKLLRSYEQYF,TGTGCCAGCAGTGAATCCATAGGGAAGTTGCTTCGCTCCTACGAGCAGTACTTC
TRBV19,.,TRBJ1-5,.,CASSNSLGVGQPQHF,TGTGCCAGTAGTAACAGTCTGGGGGTTGGACAGCCCCAGCATTTT
TRBV5-4,TRBD1,TRBJ1-3,.,CASSSGQGSSGNTIYF,TGTGCCAGCAGCTCGGGACAGGGGAGCTCTGGAAACACCATATATTTT
TRBV5-1,.,TRBJ2-7,.,CASSLAPDPSSYEQYF,TGCGCCAGCAGCTTGGCCCCGGACCCAAGCTCCTACGAGCAGTACTTC
TRBV20-1,TRBD2,TRBJ2-3,once,CSASASGANTDTQYF,TGCAGTGCTAGTGCTAGCGGGGCTAACACAGATACGCAGTATTTT
TRBV5-4,.,TRBJ2-1,.,CASSSPSERDNEQFF,TGTGCCAGCAGCTCTCCTAGCGAACGGGACAATGAGCAGTTCTTC
TRBV3-1/TRBV3-2,.,TRBJ1-3,few,CASSQNTAGNTIYF,TGTGCCAGCAGCCAAAACACCGCCGGAAACACCATATATTTT
TRBV7-9,.,TRBJ2-7,.,CASSPIDPEQYF,TGTGCCAGCAGCCCCATCGATCCCGAGCAGTACTTC
TRBV3-1/TRBV3-2,.,TRBJ2-1,.,CASSQPGPNEQFF,TGTGCCAGCAGCCAACCTGGCCCCAATGAGCAGTTCTTC
TRBV5-1,.,TRBJ1-1,few,CASSLETDMNTEAFF,TGCGCCAGCAGCTTAGAAACAGACATGAACACTGAAGCTTTCTTT
TRBV18,TRBD1,TRBJ1-2,.,CASSLDRDNYGYTF,TGTGCCAGCTCACTTGACAGGGATAACTATGGCTACACCTTC